Only one count was recorded for the clone carrying this TCR beta chain. This entry comes from a study of radiation and T cells in renal cell carcinoma. Noted time point: blood 2 weeks post-SBRT. Noted treatment: 15 Gy SBRT to primary tumor, nephrectomy 4 weeks later. The protocol was immunoSEQ multiplex PCR, while the TCRdb copy is restricted to in-frame clones and leaves out a portion. The table lists roughly 78,000 clones, roughly 87% of them singletons. V lost 2 bases, J lost 3 bases, and 9 bases stayed unmatched. This CDR3 has 17 amino acids. Germline lookup yields CDR1 MGHRA and CDR2 YSYEKL. The genes are TRBV4-1 and TRBJ2-7, with 11 bases aligning to TRBD2. Sequences were derived from blood, sampled from a patient whose treatment included radiotherapy and nephrectomy. The clonotype comes from a man aged 60 to 75 with renal cell carcinoma. Written as DNA, the CDR3 is TGCGCCAGCAGCCAAACTAGCGGGAGTGCGAAGGGCTACGAGCAGTACTTC. Translating it yields CASSQTSGSAKGYEQYF.